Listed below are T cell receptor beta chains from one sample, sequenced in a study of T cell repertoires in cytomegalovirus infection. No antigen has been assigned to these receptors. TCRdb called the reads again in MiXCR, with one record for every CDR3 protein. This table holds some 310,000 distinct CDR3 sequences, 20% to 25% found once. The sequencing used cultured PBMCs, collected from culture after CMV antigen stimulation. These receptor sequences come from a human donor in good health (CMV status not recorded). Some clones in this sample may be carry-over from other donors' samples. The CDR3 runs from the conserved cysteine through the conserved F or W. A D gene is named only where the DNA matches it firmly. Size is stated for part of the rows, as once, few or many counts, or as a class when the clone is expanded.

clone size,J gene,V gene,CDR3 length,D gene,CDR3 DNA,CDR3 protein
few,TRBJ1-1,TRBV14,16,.,TGTGCCAGCAGCCAAGTCGGAGCCAGGCCGAACACTGAAGCTTTCTTT,CASSQVGARPNTEAFF
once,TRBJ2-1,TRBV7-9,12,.,TGTGCCAGCAGCTTAGAAAGGGACCAGTCGTTCTTC,CASSLERDQSFF
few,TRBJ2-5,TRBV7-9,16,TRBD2,TGTGCCAGCAGCCCTAAAAGTGCGGGAGTTCGAGAGACCCAGTACTTC,CASSPKSAGVRETQYF
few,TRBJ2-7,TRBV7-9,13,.,TGTGCCAGCAGCTTCGACGCTAGGGATGCCGAGTACTTC,CASSFDARDAEYF
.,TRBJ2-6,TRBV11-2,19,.,TGTGCCAGCAGCTTTTTGTGGCCGCAGGGGTGGATCGGGGCCAACGTCCTGACTTTC,CASSFLWPQGWIGANVLTF
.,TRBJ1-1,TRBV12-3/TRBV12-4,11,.,TGTGCCAGCAGTTTTGGGGCAGCCGCTTTCTTT,CASSFGAAAFF
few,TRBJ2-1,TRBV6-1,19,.,TGTGCCAGCGGAGGTACAGGGACTTACGGGCGGGATCGGGACAATGAGCAGTTCTTC,CASGGTGTYGRDRDNEQFF
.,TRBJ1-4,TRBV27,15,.,TGTGCCAGCAGTTTCATCTGGGCCGGGAATGAAAAACTGTTTTTT,CASSFIWAGNEKLFF
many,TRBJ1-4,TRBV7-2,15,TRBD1,TGTGCCAGCAGCCGGGACAGGGGCTGGAATGAAAAACTGTTTTTT,CASSRDRGWNEKLFF
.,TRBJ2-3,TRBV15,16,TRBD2,TGTGCCACCAGCATGACGACTAGCGCAAGCACAGATACGCAGTATTTT,CATSMTTSASTDTQYF
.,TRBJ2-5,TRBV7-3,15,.,TGTGCCAGCAGCTTAAAGGGAGCGGCCCAAGAGACCCAGTACTTC,CASSLKGAAQETQYF
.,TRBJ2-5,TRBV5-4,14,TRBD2,TGTGCCAGCAGCGGTAGCGGGACCCAAGAGACCCAGTACTTC,CASSGSGTQETQYF
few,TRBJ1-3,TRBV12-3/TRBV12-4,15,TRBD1,TGTGCCAGCAGTTGGGACAGTATCTCTGGAAACACCATATATTTT,CASSWDSISGNTIYF
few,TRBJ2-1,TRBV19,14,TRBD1,TGTGCCAGTAGTAAGGACAGGTTCTACAATGAGCAGTTCTTC,CASSKDRFYNEQFF
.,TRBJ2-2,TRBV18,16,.,TGTGCCAGCTCACCAAAATCGCAGGGCCACACCGGGGAGCTGTTTTTT,CASSPKSQGHTGELFF
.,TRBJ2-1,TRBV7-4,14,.,TGTGCCATCAGGGGGGGAGGGTCCTACAATGAGCAGTTCTTC,CAIRGGGSYNEQFF
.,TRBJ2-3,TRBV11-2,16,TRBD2,TGTGCCAGCAGCCCGGGGACTAGCGGGAGATCAGATACGCAGTATTTT,CASSPGTSGRSDTQYF
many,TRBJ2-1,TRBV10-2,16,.,TGCGCCAGCAGTGGCGGCTCAGTTGAGTCCTACAATGAGCAGTTCTTC,CASSGGSVESYNEQFF
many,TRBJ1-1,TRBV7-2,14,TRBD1,TGTGCCAGCAGCTTGACAGGGGGCGCGAGGCTCGCTTTCTTT,CASSLTGGARLAFF
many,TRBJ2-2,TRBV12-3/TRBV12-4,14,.,TGTGCCAGCAGTTACGGACTCAACACCGGGGAGCTGTTTTTT,CASSYGLNTGELFF
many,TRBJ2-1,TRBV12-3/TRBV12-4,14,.,TGTGCCAGCAGTTCGGGGAACTCCTACAATGAGCAGTTCTTC,CASSSGNSYNEQFF
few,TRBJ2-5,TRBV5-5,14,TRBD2,TGTGCCAGCAGCCCGGGACTAACCACCTTGGCCCAGTACTTC,CASSPGLTTLAQYF